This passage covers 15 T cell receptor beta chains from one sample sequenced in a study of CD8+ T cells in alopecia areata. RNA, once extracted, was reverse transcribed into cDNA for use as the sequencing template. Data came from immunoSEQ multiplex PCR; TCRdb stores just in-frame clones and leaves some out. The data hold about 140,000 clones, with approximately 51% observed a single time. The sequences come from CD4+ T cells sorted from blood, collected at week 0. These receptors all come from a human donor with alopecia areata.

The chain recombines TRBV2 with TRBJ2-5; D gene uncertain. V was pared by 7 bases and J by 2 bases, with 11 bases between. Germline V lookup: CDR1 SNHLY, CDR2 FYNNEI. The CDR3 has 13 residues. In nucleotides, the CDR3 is TGTGCCAGCAACGGGCAGCGACAAGAGACCCAGTACTTC. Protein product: CASNGQRQETQYF.

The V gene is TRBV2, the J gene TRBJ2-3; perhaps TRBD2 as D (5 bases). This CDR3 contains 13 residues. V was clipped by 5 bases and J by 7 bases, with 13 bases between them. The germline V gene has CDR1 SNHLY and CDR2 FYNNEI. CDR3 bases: TGTGCCAGCAGTCGCCTGGACTCGAATACGCAGTATTTT. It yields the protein CASSRLDSNTQYF.

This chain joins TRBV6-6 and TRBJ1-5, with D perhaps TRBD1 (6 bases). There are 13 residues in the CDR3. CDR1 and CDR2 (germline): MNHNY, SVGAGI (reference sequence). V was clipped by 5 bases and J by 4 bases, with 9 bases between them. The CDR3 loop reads CASSKDRNQPQHF. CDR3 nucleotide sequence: TGTGCCAGCAGTAAGGACAGAAATCAGCCCCAGCATTTT.

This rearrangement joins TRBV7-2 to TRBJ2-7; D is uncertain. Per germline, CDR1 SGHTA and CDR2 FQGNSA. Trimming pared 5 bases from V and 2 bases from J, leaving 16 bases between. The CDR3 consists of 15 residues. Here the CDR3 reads CASSPRSAPAYEQYF. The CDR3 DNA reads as TGTGCCAGCAGCCCCCGGTCAGCTCCGGCCTACGAGCAGTACTTC. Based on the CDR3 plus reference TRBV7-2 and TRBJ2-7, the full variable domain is GAGVSQSPSNKVTEKGKDVELRCDPISGHTALYWYRQSLGQGLEFLIYFQGNSAPDKSGLPSDRFSAERTGGSVSTLTIQRTQQEDSAVYLCASSPRSAPAYEQYFGPGTRLTVT.

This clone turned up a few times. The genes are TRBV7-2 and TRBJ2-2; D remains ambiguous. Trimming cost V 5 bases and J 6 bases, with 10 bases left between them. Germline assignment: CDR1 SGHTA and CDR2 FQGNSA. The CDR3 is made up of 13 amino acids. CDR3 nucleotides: TGTGCCAGCAGCCGAAGTGGAGCCGGGGAGCTGTTTTTT. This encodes CASSRSGAGELFF.

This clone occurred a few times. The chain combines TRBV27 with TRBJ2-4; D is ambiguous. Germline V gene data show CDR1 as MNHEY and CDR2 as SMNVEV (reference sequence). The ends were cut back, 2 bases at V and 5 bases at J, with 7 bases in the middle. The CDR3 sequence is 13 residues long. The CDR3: CASSLRWENIQYF. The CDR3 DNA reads TGTGCCAGCAGTTTACGTTGGGAAAACATTCAGTACTTC.

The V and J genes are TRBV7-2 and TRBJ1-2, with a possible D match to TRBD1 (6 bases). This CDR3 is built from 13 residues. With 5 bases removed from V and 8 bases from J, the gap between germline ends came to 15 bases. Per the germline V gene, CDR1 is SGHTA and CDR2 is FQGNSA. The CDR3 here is CASSLLAQGGYTF. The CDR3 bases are TGTGCCAGCAGCCTCCTTGCCCAGGGGGGCTACACCTTC.

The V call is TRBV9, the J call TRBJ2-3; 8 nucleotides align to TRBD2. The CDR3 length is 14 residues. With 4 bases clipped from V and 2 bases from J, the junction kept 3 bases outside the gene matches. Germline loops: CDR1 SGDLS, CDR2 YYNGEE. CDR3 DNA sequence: TGTGCCAGCAGCCCGGGACTAGTCACAGATACGCAGTATTTT. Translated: CASSPGLVTDTQYF.

CDR3 loop: CASSRGTSAHDTQYF. The DNA of the CDR3 is TGTGCCAGCAGCCGTGGGACATCTGCCCACGATACGCAGTATTTT. This chain links TRBV7-2 with TRBJ2-3; maybe TRBD1 (6 bases). Germline CDR1 and CDR2: SGHTA and FQGNSA. The CDR3 is made up of 15 amino acids. V lost 5 bases and J lost 6, with 18 bases in between.

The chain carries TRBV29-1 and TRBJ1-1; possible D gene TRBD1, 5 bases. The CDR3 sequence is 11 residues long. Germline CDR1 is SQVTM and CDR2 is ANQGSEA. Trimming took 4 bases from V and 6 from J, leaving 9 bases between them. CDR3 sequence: CSVAPGPEAFF. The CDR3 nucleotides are TGCAGCGTTGCTCCGGGACCTGAAGCTTTCTTT. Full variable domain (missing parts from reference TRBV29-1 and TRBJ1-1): SAVISQKPSRDICQRGTSLTIQCQVDSQVTMMFWYRQQPGQSLTLIATANQGSEATYESGFVIDKFPISRPNLTFSTLTVSNMSPEDSSIYLCSVAPGPEAFFGQGTRLTVV.

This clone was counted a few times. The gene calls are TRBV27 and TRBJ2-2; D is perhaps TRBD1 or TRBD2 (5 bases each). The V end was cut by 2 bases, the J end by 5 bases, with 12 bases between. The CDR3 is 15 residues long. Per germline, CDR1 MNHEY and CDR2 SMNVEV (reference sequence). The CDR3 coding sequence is TGTGCCAGCAGTTTACGGGGACGGTTGACCGGGGAGCTGTTTTTT. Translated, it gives CASSLRGRLTGELFF.

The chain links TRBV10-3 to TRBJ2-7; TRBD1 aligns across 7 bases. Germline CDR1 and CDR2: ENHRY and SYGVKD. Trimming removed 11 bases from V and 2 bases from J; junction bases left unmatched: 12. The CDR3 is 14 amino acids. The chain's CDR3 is CASRGTVNTYEQYF. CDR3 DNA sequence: TGTGCCTCCAGGGGGACAGTCAATACCTACGAGCAGTACTTC.

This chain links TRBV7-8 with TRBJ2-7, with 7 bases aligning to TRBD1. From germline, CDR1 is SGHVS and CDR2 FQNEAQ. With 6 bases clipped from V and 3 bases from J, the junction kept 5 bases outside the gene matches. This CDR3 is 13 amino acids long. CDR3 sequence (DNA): TGTGCCAGCAGGCGCGACAGGGTCTACGAGCAGTACTTC. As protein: CASRRDRVYEQYF.

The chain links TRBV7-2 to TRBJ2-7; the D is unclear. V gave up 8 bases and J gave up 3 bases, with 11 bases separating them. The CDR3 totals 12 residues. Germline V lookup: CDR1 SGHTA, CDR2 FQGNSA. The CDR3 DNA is TGTGCCAGCGGGAAGGGTTTCTACGAGCAGTACTTC. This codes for CASGKGFYEQYF.

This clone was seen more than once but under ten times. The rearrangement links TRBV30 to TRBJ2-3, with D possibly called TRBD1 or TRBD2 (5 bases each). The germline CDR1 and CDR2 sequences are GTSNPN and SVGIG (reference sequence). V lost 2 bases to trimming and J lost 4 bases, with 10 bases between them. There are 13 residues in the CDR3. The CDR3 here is CAWSMGEPDTQYF. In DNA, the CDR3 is TGTGCCTGGAGTATGGGGGAACCAGATACGCAGTATTTT.